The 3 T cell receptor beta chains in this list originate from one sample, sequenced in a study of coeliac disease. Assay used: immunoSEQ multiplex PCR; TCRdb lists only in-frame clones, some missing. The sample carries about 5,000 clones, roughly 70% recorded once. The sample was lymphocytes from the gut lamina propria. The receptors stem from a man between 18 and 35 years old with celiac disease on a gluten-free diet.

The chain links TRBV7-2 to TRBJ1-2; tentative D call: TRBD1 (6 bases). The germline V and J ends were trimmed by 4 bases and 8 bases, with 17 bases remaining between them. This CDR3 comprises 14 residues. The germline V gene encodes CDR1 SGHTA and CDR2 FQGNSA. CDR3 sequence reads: CASSSDRGGGGYTF. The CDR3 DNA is TGTGCCAGCAGCTCCGACCGGGGGGGCGGGGGCTACACCTTC.

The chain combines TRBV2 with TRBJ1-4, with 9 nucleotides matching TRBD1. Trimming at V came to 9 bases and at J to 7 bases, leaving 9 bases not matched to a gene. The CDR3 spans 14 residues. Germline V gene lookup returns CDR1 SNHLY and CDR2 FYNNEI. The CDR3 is CASQLQGAVEKLFF. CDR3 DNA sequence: TGTGCCAGTCAGCTACAGGGGGCAGTTGAAAAACTGTTTTTT.

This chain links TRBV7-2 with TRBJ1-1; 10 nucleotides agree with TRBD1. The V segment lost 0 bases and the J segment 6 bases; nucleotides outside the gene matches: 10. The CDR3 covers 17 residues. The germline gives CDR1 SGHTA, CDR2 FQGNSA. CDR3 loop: CASSLAPGQGSEAEAFF. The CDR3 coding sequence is TGTGCCAGCAGCTTAGCCCCGGGACAGGGGTCAGAGGCTGAAGCTTTCTTT.